This TCR beta chain was identified during a study of human T cells and chemical hapten exposure. Time point defined: patch test 2, 6 weeks after DPC sensitization. As to treatment: therapeutic diphenylcyclopropenone sensitization with weekly scalp DPC. From whole blood left unfractionated, total RNA was extracted. This clonotype has a handful of counts. One entry per CDR3 protein results from TCRdb running MiXCR on the RACE reads. Of 360,000 or so distinct CDR3 sequences listed, 6% to 7% were seen once; the top ten hold approximately 5.4%. The material sequenced was whole blood, taken in connection with sensitization to the hapten diphenylcyclopropenone (DPC). The origin of this receptor is a woman between 18 and 29 years old with alopecia areata. Some clones in this sample may be carry-over from other donors' samples.

The CDR3 reads CASRTGGSVHEAFF. In DNA, the CDR3 is TGTGCCAGCAGAACTGGGGGTTCCGTTCATGAAGCTTTCTTT. V is TRBV28 and J is TRBJ1-1; perhaps TRBD1 as D (5 bases). This CDR3 has 14 residues. Germline assignment: CDR1 MDHEN and CDR2 SYDVKM. The ends were cut back, 6 bases at V and 7 bases at J, with 18 bases in the middle.